The present T cell receptor beta chain was sequenced within a study of regulatory T cells in long-lasting Graves disease. Germline CDR1 MDHEN, CDR2 SYDVKM. The CDR3 contains 13 residues. V was shortened by 2 bases and J by 3 bases, with 8 bases between the two germline ends. Time point specified: newly diagnosed GD, antithyroid drugs for less than 3 months. The TCR library was made from RNA that had been extracted from PBMCs in TRIzol. Study outcomes and limitations: Gene preferences differed: TRBV28, TRBJ1-2, TRBJ2-5 in persistent cases.

Arm-PCR with iRepertoire HTBI primers amplified the CDR3 regions for these TCR beta libraries. TCRdb re-analysed the multiplex PCR reads in MiXCR, keeping a single row per CDR3 protein. The sample has just over 600,000 distinct CDR3 sequences; less than 20% are singletons. This clonotype was counted ten times or more. What it binds is unknown. The sample was also linked to a second study, of T cells in Graves' hyperthyroidism and ophthalmopathy.

This material consisted of peripheral blood mononuclear cells (PBMCs), taken at new diagnosis, from a patient treated with antithyroid drugs. The TCR was taken from a woman aged 25 to 39 with Graves disease. V is TRBV28 and J is TRBJ2-7; D is unclear. CDR3 nucleotides: TGTGCCAGCAGTTTAAATACGGGCTACGAGCAGTACTTC. It translates to CASSLNTGYEQYF.